The text below deals with one TCR beta chain. The data derive from a study of blood T cell repertoires in COVID-19. About the study: Acute-phase and convalescent COVID-19 samples originated in the United States, Italy and Spain.

This CDR3 is 13 amino acids long. V gave up 7 bases and J gave up 4 bases; unmatched junction bases: 7. The protocol was immunoSEQ multiplex PCR, while the TCRdb copy is restricted to in-frame clones and leaves out a portion. This sample yields about 98,000 clones, of which more than 75% are seen a single time; approximately 10% belongs to the top ten. This clonotype was sampled from a man in his fifties or sixties with acute or convalescent COVID-19. The gene calls are TRBV12-3 or TRBV12-4 and TRBJ2-7; 7 bases fit TRBD1. Sequencing was performed on peripheral blood. Written as DNA, the CDR3 is TGTGCCAGCAAACGGGGACAGCCGTACGAGCAGTACTTC. This encodes CASKRGQPYEQYF.